The 22 T cell receptor beta chains in this list originate from one sample, sequenced in a study of T cell repertoires in cytomegalovirus infection. TCRdb fed the reads into MiXCR, producing one record per CDR3 protein. Of a few hundred thousand distinct CDR3 sequences in the sample, approximately 22% were seen once. The specimen was CD8+ T cells from PBMCs. The receptors come from a human donor in good health (CMV status not recorded). Some clones in this sample may be carry-over from other donors' samples.

This clonotype was seen a few times. The chain has TRBV19 and TRBJ2-5; 7 nucleotides line up with TRBD1. Germline CDR1 reads LNHDA; CDR2 reads SQIVND (reference sequence). This CDR3 is 16 amino acids long. The junction had 15 bases not matched to a gene; V was cut back by 7 bases and J by 4 bases. The CDR3 sequence: CASTSTGTASSETQYF. In DNA form, the CDR3 reads TGTGCCAGTACCTCAACCGGGACAGCGTCTTCAGAGACCCAGTACTTC.

This clonotype was counted at least ten times. The V and J genes are TRBV7-2 and TRBJ2-5; 10 nucleotides match TRBD2. The V gene's germline CDR1 is SGHTA and CDR2 FQGNSA. J gave up 2 bases and V 4 bases, and 1 base lay outside the gene matches. This CDR3 contains 14 residues. The CDR3 DNA sequence: TGTGCCAGCAGCTGGACTAGCGGACAAGAGACCCAGTACTTC. The encoded protein is CASSWTSGQETQYF.

This clonotype was found a few times. DNA for the CDR3: TGTGCCAGTAGTACACAGGGGGGAAACACTGAAGCTTTCTTT. It translates to CASSTQGGNTEAFF. V gene TRBV19 combines with J gene TRBJ1-1; 8 bases match TRBD1. J lost 2 bases, V lost 4 bases, and 3 bases had no gene match. The CDR3 consists of 14 residues. Germline CDR1 LNHDA, CDR2 SQIVND (reference sequence).

This clonotype was counted between two and nine times. This rearrangement joins TRBV6-5 to TRBJ1-1; D may be TRBD1 (5 bases). Per germline, CDR1 MNHEY and CDR2 SVGAGI. V dropped 0 bases and J dropped 7 bases, with 12 bases sitting between them. CDR3 length equals 14 residues. This CDR3 is CASSYSFMTDEAFF. The CDR3, as DNA: TGTGCCAGCAGTTACTCGTTTATGACAGATGAAGCTTTCTTT.

This clonotype was counted at least ten times. This chain uses TRBV12-3 or TRBV12-4 with TRBJ2-7; 9 positions agree with TRBD2. The CDR3 covers 15 residues. Trimming removed 6 bases from V and 0 bases from J; junction bases left unmatched: 6. CDR3 in amino acids: CASSTSGGPSYEQYF. In DNA form, the CDR3 reads TGTGCCAGCAGCACGAGCGGGGGGCCCTCCTACGAGCAGTACTTC.

The chain is built from TRBV10-3 and TRBJ1-2; D is possibly TRBD1 (6 bases). Germline CDR1 reads ENHRY; CDR2 reads SYGVKD. The V end lost 10 bases, the J end lost 1 base, and 19 bases lay between the germline ends. The CDR3 loop spans 15 amino acids. The CDR3 spells CATRWEDRNNYGYTF. DNA for the CDR3: TGTGCCACAAGATGGGAGGACAGAAATAACTATGGCTACACCTTC.

This clonotype was recorded at least ten times. The J gene is TRBJ1-5, the V gene TRBV7-9, with 9 bases that match TRBD1. The germline V gene encodes CDR1 SEHNR and CDR2 FQNEAQ (reference sequence). The length of the CDR3 is 13 residues. The ends lost 8 bases at V and 6 bases at J; junction bases unmatched: 5. The chain's CDR3 is CASATGGGQPQHF. The CDR3 DNA follows: TGTGCCAGCGCGACAGGGGGGGGTCAGCCCCAGCATTTT.

The gene calls are TRBV6-6 and TRBJ1-5; D is unclear. Germline V CDR1 and CDR2: MNHNY, SVGAGI (reference sequence). There are 13 residues in the CDR3. Between the trimmed V and J ends, which lost 5 bases and 0 bases, there was a span of 5 bases. This CDR3 is CASSRDSNQPQHF. The CDR3 region has the DNA TGTGCCAGCAGTCGGGATAGCAATCAGCCCCAGCATTTT.

V usage is TRBV12-3 or TRBV12-4 and J usage is TRBJ2-5, with D tentatively TRBD1 or TRBD2 (6 bases each). V was shortened by 7 bases and J by 10 bases, with 22 bases between the two germline ends. The CDR3 covers 14 residues. The CDR3 protein is CASTGRGASVIQYF. In DNA, the CDR3 is TGTGCCAGCACCGGAAGGGGGGCCTCAGTGATCCAGTACTTC.

The chain is built from TRBV13 and TRBJ2-1, with TRBD2 identical over 15 bases. With 4 bases clipped from V and 7 bases from J, the junction kept 8 bases outside the gene matches. Germline CDR1 is PRHDT and CDR2 is FYEKMQ (reference sequence). The CDR3 runs to 17 residues. Here the CDR3 DNA reads TGTGCCAGCAGCTCGTCCTCGGGACTAGCGGGGGGAAATGAGCAGTTCTTC. Protein product: CASSSSSGLAGGNEQFF.

This clonotype has just a few counts. V gene TRBV15 combines with J gene TRBJ2-2; D uncertain. This CDR3 has 14 amino acids. Between the trimmed V and J ends, which lost 6 bases and 11 bases, there was a span of 19 bases. From germline, CDR1 is LNHNV and CDR2 YYDKDF (reference sequence). CDR3 nucleotide sequence: TGTGCCACCAGTAAACCCGCCCTAGGGTTAGAGCTGTTTTTT. It yields the protein CATSKPALGLELFF.

This chain joins TRBV7-3 and TRBJ2-2; no clear D. Germline CDR1 and CDR2: SGHTA and FQGTGA. The CDR3 is 14 residues long. The germline V and J ends were trimmed by 5 bases and 5 bases, with 12 bases remaining between them. The CDR3 sequence: CASSINRATGELFF. The CDR3 DNA is TGTGCCAGCAGCATTAATAGGGCAACCGGGGAGCTGTTTTTT.

This clonotype has a single count. The gene calls are TRBV13 and TRBJ2-2, with 14 bases matching TRBD2. The CDR3 extends over 18 amino acids. The V gene end was trimmed by 4 bases and the J gene end by 1 base; junction bases not matched to a gene: 5. Germline values: CDR1 PRHDT, CDR2 FYEKMQ (reference sequence). Here the CDR3 reads CASSWGTSGGRNTGELFF. In nucleotides, the CDR3 is TGTGCCAGCAGCTGGGGGACTAGCGGGGGCCGGAACACCGGGGAGCTGTTTTTT.

The rearrangement joins TRBV24-1 to TRBJ1-4, with D uncertain. The V and J ends lost 2 bases and 10 bases respectively, with 13 bases between them. CDR3 length: 14 residues. Germline values: CDR1 KGHDR, CDR2 SFDVKD. In nucleotides, the CDR3 is TGTGCCACCAGTGATTGGGCCGGGCAAGGAAAACTGTTTTTT. Translation: CATSDWAGQGKLFF.

This clonotype was picked up many times. CDR3 sequence (DNA): TGTGCCACCCCCGGGTACAGACAAAATCAGCCCCAGCATTTT. Its translation: CATPGYRQNQPQHF. The V and J genes are TRBV6-6 and TRBJ1-5, with no clear D. Between the trimmed V and J ends, which lost 10 bases and 4 bases, there was a span of 17 bases. Germline V gene data show CDR1 as MNHNY and CDR2 as SVGAGI (reference sequence). CDR3 length equals 14 residues.

This clonotype was seen only a few times. CDR3 coding DNA: TGTGCCAGCAGCTTGCGTAACACAGCCAAAAACATTCAGTACTTC. Translating it yields CASSLRNTAKNIQYF. The rearrangement links TRBV5-4 to TRBJ2-4, with D uncertain. This CDR3 comprises 15 residues. Trimming pared 1 base from V and 0 bases from J, leaving 8 bases between. The germline CDR1 and CDR2 sequences are SGHNT and YYREEE (reference sequence).

This clonotype was counted only a few times. The chain has TRBV6-5 and TRBJ2-2; D is perhaps TRBD2 (5 bases). CDR1 MNHEY and CDR2 SVGAGI come from the germline V gene. Trimming took off 11 bases at V and 5 bases at J, with 12 bases between the two ends. CDR3 length: 12 residues. The DNA of the CDR3 is TGTGCCGCCGGGTGGGAGACCGGGGAGCTGTTTTTT. Translating gives CAAGWETGELFF.

The DNA of the CDR3 is TGCGCCAGCAGCCAAGATGGGACCAGGATACCTGAGCCCCAGCATTTT. Its protein is CASSQDGTRIPEPQHF. This sequence joins TRBV4-1 and TRBJ1-5; weak D call: TRBD1 (5 bases). Trimming removed 0 bases from V and 8 bases from J, with 17 bases in between. This CDR3 contains 16 residues. Germline CDR1 is MGHRA and CDR2 is YSYEKL.

The genes are TRBV7-9 and TRBJ1-6; TRBD1 might be the D (5 bases). CDR1 SEHNR and CDR2 FQNEAQ come from the germline V gene (reference sequence). V lost 5 bases and J 6 bases, leaving 8 bases between the germline ends. There are 13 residues in the CDR3. CDR3 region: CASSPDTNSPLHF. As DNA, the CDR3 is TGTGCCAGCAGCCCGGACACTAATTCACCCCTCCACTTT.

Comment on this clonotype: A much larger clone differs from this one at a single base, so this may be a read error. The V call is TRBV13, the J call TRBJ2-7; 12 nucleotides align to TRBD2. The germline gives CDR1 PRHDT, CDR2 FYEKMQ (reference sequence). The CDR3 is made up of 17 amino acids. Losses at the gene ends were 5 bases for V and 3 bases for J; bases not matched to a gene: 11. In DNA form, the CDR3 reads TGTGCCAGCAGCCGGACTAGCGGGGTAGAGGGCTTCTACGAGCAGTACTTC. Translated, it gives CASSRTSGVEGFYEQYF.

This clonotype showed up just a few times. V and J are TRBV11-2 and TRBJ2-1; D not resolved. V shed 5 bases and J shed 6 bases, with 5 bases lying between them. This CDR3 has 11 residues. Germline lookup yields CDR1 SGHAT and CDR2 FQNNGV. This CDR3 is CASSPINEQFF. The CDR3 coding sequence is TGTGCCAGCAGCCCGATCAATGAGCAGTTCTTC.

In this sample, this clonotype turned up a few times. The DNA of the CDR3 is TGTGCCAGCAGTTACCCGACAGGGTTGGACACTGAAGCTTTCTTT. Translated: CASSYPTGLDTEAFF. The rearrangement uses TRBV5-5 and TRBJ1-1, with TRBD1 matching over 7 bases. The germline V gene has CDR1 SGHKS and CDR2 YYEKEE (reference sequence). CDR3 size: 15 residues. The V segment lost 5 bases and the J segment 3 bases; nucleotides outside the gene matches: 10. The full variable domain, in which reference TRBV5-5 and TRBJ1-1 provide the parts outside the CDR3, is DAGVTQSPTHLIKTRGQQVTLRCSPISGHKSVSWYQQVLGQGPQFIFQYYEKEERGRGNFPDRFSARQFPNYSSELNVNALLLGDSALYLCASSYPTGLDTEAFFGQGTRLTVV.